A single sample is the source of the 19 T cell receptor beta chains below, sequenced in a study of PD-1 blockade in mismatch repair-deficient tumors. The data were produced by immunoSEQ multiplex PCR, yet TCRdb's version contains in-frame clones alone and is incomplete. The table records some 130,000 clones, around nine tenths of them present only once. Specimen: peripheral blood, collected approximately 71 weeks after starting pembrolizumab. The receptors were sampled from an adult with mismatch repair-deficient cancer.

The gene calls are TRBV7-8 and TRBJ1-1; D uncertain. Trimming stripped 1 base from V and 4 bases from J, with 16 bases between. CDR3 length: 16 amino acids. CDR1 and CDR2 from the germline V gene are SGHVS and FQNEAQ. The CDR3 sequence: CASSLEISTGSTEAFF. CDR3 DNA: TGTGCCAGCAGCTTAGAGATCTCTACCGGAAGCACTGAAGCTTTCTTT. Combining the CDR3 with reference TRBV7-8 and TRBJ1-1 gives the whole variable domain GAGVSQSPRYKVAKRGQDVALRCDPISGHVSLFWYQQALGQGPEFLTYFQNEAQLDKSGLPSDRFFAERPEGSVSTLKIQRTQQEDSAVYLCASSLEISTGSTEAFFGQGTRLTVV.

This rearrangement joins TRBV27 to TRBJ1-5, with no clear D. Germline loops: CDR1 MNHEY, CDR2 SMNVEV (reference sequence). Trimming stripped 6 bases from V and 0 bases from J, with 6 bases between. This CDR3 is 13 amino acids long. The CDR3 nucleotides read TGTGCCAGCAGCTACGTTAGCAATCAGCCCCAGCATTTT. Its translation is CASSYVSNQPQHF.

V gene TRBV11-1 combines with J gene TRBJ1-1; D uncertain. The CDR3 totals 15 residues. V dropped 0 bases and J dropped 3 bases, with 11 bases sitting between them. Germline CDR1 reads SGHAT; CDR2 reads FQDESV (reference sequence). In nucleotides, the CDR3 is TGTGCCAGCAGCTTAGCCCGAAGGCCGGACACTGAAGCTTTCTTT. Translated: CASSLARRPDTEAFF.

J is TRBJ1-2 and V is TRBV6-5; 8 bases are a match to TRBD1. With V trimmed by 8 bases and J by 3 bases, 2 bases remained unmatched. The CDR3 extends over 12 amino acids. The V gene's germline CDR1 is MNHEY and CDR2 SVGAGI. The CDR3 region has the DNA TGTGCCAGCTCAGGGGGCGACTATGGCTACACCTTC. Translating gives CASSGGDYGYTF.

V and J are TRBV29-1 and TRBJ2-1; 8 positions match TRBD2. This CDR3 is built from 15 residues. CDR1 SQVTM and CDR2 ANQGSEA come from the germline V gene. Losses at the gene ends were 7 bases for V and 7 bases for J; bases not matched to a gene: 15. CDR3 in amino acids: CSAQVPGLGPNEQFF. The CDR3 DNA reads TGCAGCGCCCAAGTACCGGGACTAGGCCCAAATGAGCAGTTCTTC.

In this sample, this clone turned up a few times. The gene calls are TRBV7-2 and TRBJ2-7; possibly TRBD1 or TRBD2 for D (6 bases each). CDR1 and CDR2 from the germline V gene are SGHTA and FQGNSA. The CDR3 sequence is 17 residues long. The V gene lost 2 bases and the J gene lost 3 bases, with 20 bases spanning the gap. In DNA, the CDR3 is TGTGCCAGCAGCTTATTTGGCCATATGGGGGGCCACTACGAGCAGTACTTC. Translated: CASSLFGHMGGHYEQYF.

The chain employs TRBV9 and TRBJ2-5; D unclear. CDR1 is SGDLS, CDR2 YYNGEE, per germline. The CDR3 spans 13 residues. V was clipped by 3 bases and J by 5 bases, with 11 bases between them. The CDR3 region is CASSAGMWETQYF. CDR3 nucleotides: TGTGCCAGCAGCGCCGGAATGTGGGAGACCCAGTACTTC. Drawing the rest from reference TRBV9 and TRBJ2-5, the complete variable domain is DSGVTQTPKHLITATGQRVTLRCSPRSGDLSVYWYQQSLDQGLQFLIQYYNGEERAKGNILERFSAQQFPDLHSELNLSSLELGDSALYFCASSAGMWETQYFGPGTRLLVL.

The chain uses TRBV4-3 and TRBJ2-7; 7 bases match TRBD1. Germline CDR1 reads LGHNA; CDR2 reads YSLEER. CDR3 length: 15 amino acids. After removal of 3 bases from V and 1 base from J, the junction contained 6 bases not matched to a gene. In DNA, the CDR3 is TGCGCCAGCAGCCAGACAGGGCATAATTCCTACGAGCAGTACTTC. It specifies CASSQTGHNSYEQYF.

The chain has TRBV2 and TRBJ1-1; TRBD1 aligns across 7 bases. V trimming: 8 bases; J trimming: 10 bases; junction bases outside the gene matches: 7. From germline, CDR1 is SNHLY and CDR2 FYNNEI. The CDR3 is 11 residues long. As DNA, the CDR3 is TGTGCCAGCGAGGGGGCTTTAGTAGCTTTCTTT. Translated, it gives CASEGALVAFF.

This clone was found once. The chain carries TRBV7-9 and TRBJ2-7, with 8 nucleotides matching TRBD2. This CDR3 has 15 amino acids. The V and J ends lost 5 bases and 3 bases, in that order; junction bases with no gene match: 9. Germline-derived CDR1 and CDR2 are SEHNR and FQNEAQ (reference sequence). The CDR3: CASSGRSGSLYEQYF. The CDR3 DNA reads TGTGCCAGCAGCGGAAGGAGCGGGAGTCTCTACGAGCAGTACTTC.

The rearrangement links TRBV27 to TRBJ2-7; 9 nucleotides match TRBD2. Per germline, CDR1 MNHEY and CDR2 SMNVEV (reference sequence). This CDR3 has 15 amino acids. The V gene end was trimmed by 5 bases and the J gene end by 5 bases; junction bases not matched to a gene: 10. The CDR3 DNA reads TGTGCCAGCAGTCCATTGGGACTAGCTTTCGACGAGCAGTACTTC. It encodes CASSPLGLAFDEQYF.

The chain joins TRBV10-3 to TRBJ2-5; no clear D. In germline, CDR1 is ENHRY, CDR2 SYGVKD. Trimming removed 2 bases at V and 5 bases at J, with 3 bases between. The CDR3 loop spans 11 amino acids. This CDR3 is CAISEGETQYF. The CDR3 DNA reads as TGTGCCATCAGTGAGGGGGAGACCCAGTACTTC.

The table lists this clone with a count of one. The chain joins TRBV7-9 to TRBJ2-7, with D possibly being TRBD2 (5 bases). Germline V gene lookup returns CDR1 SEHNR and CDR2 FQNEAQ (reference sequence). Trimming took 4 bases from V and 5 from J, leaving 21 bases between them. The CDR3 is made up of 16 amino acids. In nucleotides, the CDR3 is TGTGCCAGCAGCTCAACCTACAGAGGGCGCTTGAACGAGCAGTACTTC. Translation: CASSSTYRGRLNEQYF.

V usage is TRBV21-1 and J usage is TRBJ2-1; TRBD2 is the table's D call and was not checked against the DNA. TRBV21-1 is termed a pseudogene. The CDR3 has 20 amino acids. DNA for the CDR3: TGTGCCAGCAGCCAGAAGCCCGGGACTAGCAATTTAAGCTCCTACAATGAGCAGTTCTTC. It translates to CASSQKPGTSNLSSYNEQFF.

The chain recombines TRBV10-2 with TRBJ1-5, with a weak D call TRBD1 (5 bases). This CDR3 is 14 amino acids long. From germline, CDR1 is WSHSY and CDR2 SAAADI. V lost 0 bases, J lost 6 bases, and 9 bases lay in between. The CDR3 coding sequence is TGCGCCAGCAGTGAGTCTCCGGGGGGTCAGCCCCAGCATTTT. Its translation is CASSESPGGQPQHF.

The chain combines TRBV4-1 with TRBJ2-7; 7 bases fit TRBD2. Germline V gene sequence: CDR1 MGHRA, CDR2 YSYEKL. Germline trimming cut 5 bases from V and 2 bases from J; bases unmatched to any gene: 6. This CDR3 comprises 14 residues. The CDR3 coding sequence is TGCGCCAGCAGCGCGGGACTACCACCCTACGAGCAGTACTTC. It codes for CASSAGLPPYEQYF.

The chain combines TRBV7-2 with TRBJ1-1, with D hard to call. From germline, CDR1 is SGHTA and CDR2 FQGNSA. The CDR3 has 13 amino acids. The ends were cut back, 1 base at V and 9 bases at J, with 12 bases in the middle. DNA of the CDR3: TGTGCCAGCAGCTTAGGGCGGTCCCCAAAAGCTTTCTTT. Its protein is CASSLGRSPKAFF.

The chain uses TRBV9 and TRBJ2-7, with D uncertain. The V gene's germline CDR1 is SGDLS and CDR2 YYNGEE. The CDR3 runs to 13 residues. Trimming removed 4 bases from V and 1 base from J, with 9 bases in between. The DNA for the CDR3 is TGTGCCAGCAGCAGGGAACAATCCTACGAGCAGTACTTC. Protein sequence: CASSREQSYEQYF.

The chain employs TRBV11-2 and TRBJ1-4; no reliable D call. CDR1 is SGHAT and CDR2 is FQNNGV in the germline V gene. The CDR3 is made up of 14 amino acids. V was shortened by 5 bases and J by 5 bases, with 12 bases between the two germline ends. The CDR3 bases are TGTGCCAGCAGCACATGGACGGACAATGAAAAACTGTTTTTT. Its protein is CASSTWTDNEKLFF.